This is a list of T cell receptor beta chains from one sample in a study of shared clonotypes between healthy human individuals. Libraries were prepared by immunoSEQ multiplex PCR; TCRdb keeps only in-frame clonotypes and omits some of them. The sample holds a few hundred thousand clones, around three quarters seen once. Sequencing used PBMCs. The receptors were gathered from a middle-aged woman in good health. Some clones in this sample may be carry-over from other donors' samples. Each CDR3 is given with its conserved first and last residue. Each record gives: J gene, clone size, D gene, V gene, CDR3 DNA, CDR3 protein. The D gene is left open where the match is weak. Clone size is not always given. Where it is, it says once, few, many or a class for expanded clones.

J: TRBJ2-3; size: -; D: TRBD2; V: TRBV27; DNA: TGTGCCAGCAGTTTCCTCGGACTAGCGGGAGGGCTACTCGCAGATACGCAGTATTTT; CDR3: CASSFLGLAGGLLADTQYF
J: TRBJ2-7; size: -; D: -; V: TRBV4-1; DNA: TGCGCCAGCAGCTATGGCGCAGGGACCTCCTACGAGCAGTACTTT; CDR3: CASSYGAGTSYEQYF
J: TRBJ2-3; size: -; D: TRBD2; V: TRBV10-3; DNA: TGTGCCATCAGGGGACTAGCGGGGGACACAGATACGCAGTATTTT; CDR3: CAIRGLAGDTDTQYF
J: TRBJ2-5; size: -; D: -; V: TRBV18; DNA: TGTGCCAGCTCACTAGGTGGGGTCCAAGAGACCCAGTACTTC; CDR3: CASSLGGVQETQYF
J: TRBJ2-7; size: -; D: -; V: TRBV5-5; DNA: TGTGCCAGCAGCCCCGGGACAACCTACGAGCAGTACTTC; CDR3: CASSPGTTYEQYF
J: TRBJ1-1; size: once; D: -; V: TRBV6-4; DNA: TGTGTCAGCAGCTCACAGGAGAACACTGAAGCTTTCTTT; CDR3: CVSSSQENTEAFF
J: TRBJ1-1; size: -; D: -; V: TRBV9; DNA: TGTGCCAGCAGCGTTCTCGCAACCAACACTGAAGCTTTCTTT; CDR3: CASSVLATNTEAFF
J: TRBJ2-2; size: -; D: -; V: TRBV5-4; DNA: TGTGCCAGCAGCTTGGACAATCCCTTGAACACCGGGGAGCTGTTTTTT; CDR3: CASSLDNPLNTGELFF
J: TRBJ2-1; size: -; D: -; V: TRBV29-1; DNA: TGCAGCGTTGGGGACAACTACAATGAGCAGTTCTTC; CDR3: CSVGDNYNEQFF
J: TRBJ2-1; size: -; D: -; V: TRBV10-3; DNA: TGTGCCATCAGTGAGCCTCATCGAGGGATGGACTACAATGAGCAGTTCTTC; CDR3: CAISEPHRGMDYNEQFF
J: TRBJ2-5; size: -; D: -; V: TRBV28; DNA: TGTGCCAGCAGTTGGTTAGGCGGGAATGTGGGGACCCAGTACTTC; CDR3: CASSWLGGNVGTQYF
J: TRBJ1-2; size: -; D: -; V: TRBV4-1; DNA: TGCGCCAGCAGCCACCCAGGAAGGGGAAACTATGGCTACACCTTC; CDR3: CASSHPGRGNYGYTF
J: TRBJ2-3; size: -; D: -; V: TRBV15; DNA: TGTGCCACCAGCAGAGCCCTCACAGATACGCAGTATTTT; CDR3: CATSRALTDTQYF
J: TRBJ1-1; size: -; D: TRBD1; V: TRBV6-1; DNA: TGTGCCAGCAGTGAGGCCGGACAGGGGTTGACTGAAGCTTTCTTT; CDR3: CASSEAGQGLTEAFF
J: TRBJ2-5; size: -; D: -; V: TRBV5-1; DNA: TGCGCCAGCAGCTTAGGGGCGTACCAAGAGACCCAGTACTTC; CDR3: CASSLGAYQETQYF
J: TRBJ2-1; size: -; D: TRBD2; V: TRBV5-4; DNA: TGTGCCAGTCACGGGGAGGGCCGTTCCTACAATGAGCAGTTCTTC; CDR3: CASHGEGRSYNEQFF
J: TRBJ1-2; size: -; D: TRBD1; V: TRBV9; DNA: TGTGCCAGCAGCGCCCCCATGGAGTGGACAGGGCCCTATGGCTACACCTTC; CDR3: CASSAPMEWTGPYGYTF
J: TRBJ1-1; size: -; D: -; V: TRBV28; DNA: TGTGCCAGCAGTTTGCTGGGTTACACTGAAGCTTTCTTT; CDR3: CASSLLGYTEAFF
J: TRBJ2-1; size: few; D: -; V: TRBV29-1; DNA: TGCAGCCTTGAAGGTTCCAGGAGCAATGAGCAGTTCTTC; CDR3: CSLEGSRSNEQFF
J: TRBJ1-5; size: -; D: -; V: TRBV5-1; DNA: TGCGCCAGCAGTCTTGGACAGTCGGGCGATCAGCCCCAGCATTTT; CDR3: CASSLGQSGDQPQHF
J: TRBJ1-2; size: -; D: -; V: TRBV28; DNA: TGTGCCAGTCGACAGGAATATGGCTACACCTTC; CDR3: CASRQEYGYTF
J: TRBJ2-6; size: -; D: -; V: TRBV7-9; DNA: TGTGCCAGCAGCCCATGGATCTCTGGGGCCAACGTCCTGACTTTC; CDR3: CASSPWISGANVLTF
J: TRBJ2-7; size: -; D: TRBD1; V: TRBV10-1; DNA: TGCGCCAGCAGAATGACAGGGGCGGGCTACGAGCAGTACTTC; CDR3: CASRMTGAGYEQYF
J: TRBJ2-3; size: -; D: -; V: TRBV6-6; DNA: TGTGCCAGCAGTTCACAGGAGAGGTTAACGCAGTATTTT; CDR3: CASSSQERLTQYF
J: TRBJ2-3; size: -; D: -; V: TRBV12-5; DNA: TGTGCTAGTGGCTACGACTATAGCACAGATACGCAGTATTTT; CDR3: CASGYDYSTDTQYF
J: TRBJ2-7; size: once; D: TRBD1; V: TRBV7-2; DNA: TGTGCCAGCAGCGATCGGACAGGAGGTTTCTACGAGCAGTACTTC; CDR3: CASSDRTGGFYEQYF
J: TRBJ1-5; size: -; D: -; V: TRBV6-6; DNA: TGTGCCATCAGCCGGGACAACAATCAGCCCCAGCATTTT; CDR3: CAISRDNNQPQHF